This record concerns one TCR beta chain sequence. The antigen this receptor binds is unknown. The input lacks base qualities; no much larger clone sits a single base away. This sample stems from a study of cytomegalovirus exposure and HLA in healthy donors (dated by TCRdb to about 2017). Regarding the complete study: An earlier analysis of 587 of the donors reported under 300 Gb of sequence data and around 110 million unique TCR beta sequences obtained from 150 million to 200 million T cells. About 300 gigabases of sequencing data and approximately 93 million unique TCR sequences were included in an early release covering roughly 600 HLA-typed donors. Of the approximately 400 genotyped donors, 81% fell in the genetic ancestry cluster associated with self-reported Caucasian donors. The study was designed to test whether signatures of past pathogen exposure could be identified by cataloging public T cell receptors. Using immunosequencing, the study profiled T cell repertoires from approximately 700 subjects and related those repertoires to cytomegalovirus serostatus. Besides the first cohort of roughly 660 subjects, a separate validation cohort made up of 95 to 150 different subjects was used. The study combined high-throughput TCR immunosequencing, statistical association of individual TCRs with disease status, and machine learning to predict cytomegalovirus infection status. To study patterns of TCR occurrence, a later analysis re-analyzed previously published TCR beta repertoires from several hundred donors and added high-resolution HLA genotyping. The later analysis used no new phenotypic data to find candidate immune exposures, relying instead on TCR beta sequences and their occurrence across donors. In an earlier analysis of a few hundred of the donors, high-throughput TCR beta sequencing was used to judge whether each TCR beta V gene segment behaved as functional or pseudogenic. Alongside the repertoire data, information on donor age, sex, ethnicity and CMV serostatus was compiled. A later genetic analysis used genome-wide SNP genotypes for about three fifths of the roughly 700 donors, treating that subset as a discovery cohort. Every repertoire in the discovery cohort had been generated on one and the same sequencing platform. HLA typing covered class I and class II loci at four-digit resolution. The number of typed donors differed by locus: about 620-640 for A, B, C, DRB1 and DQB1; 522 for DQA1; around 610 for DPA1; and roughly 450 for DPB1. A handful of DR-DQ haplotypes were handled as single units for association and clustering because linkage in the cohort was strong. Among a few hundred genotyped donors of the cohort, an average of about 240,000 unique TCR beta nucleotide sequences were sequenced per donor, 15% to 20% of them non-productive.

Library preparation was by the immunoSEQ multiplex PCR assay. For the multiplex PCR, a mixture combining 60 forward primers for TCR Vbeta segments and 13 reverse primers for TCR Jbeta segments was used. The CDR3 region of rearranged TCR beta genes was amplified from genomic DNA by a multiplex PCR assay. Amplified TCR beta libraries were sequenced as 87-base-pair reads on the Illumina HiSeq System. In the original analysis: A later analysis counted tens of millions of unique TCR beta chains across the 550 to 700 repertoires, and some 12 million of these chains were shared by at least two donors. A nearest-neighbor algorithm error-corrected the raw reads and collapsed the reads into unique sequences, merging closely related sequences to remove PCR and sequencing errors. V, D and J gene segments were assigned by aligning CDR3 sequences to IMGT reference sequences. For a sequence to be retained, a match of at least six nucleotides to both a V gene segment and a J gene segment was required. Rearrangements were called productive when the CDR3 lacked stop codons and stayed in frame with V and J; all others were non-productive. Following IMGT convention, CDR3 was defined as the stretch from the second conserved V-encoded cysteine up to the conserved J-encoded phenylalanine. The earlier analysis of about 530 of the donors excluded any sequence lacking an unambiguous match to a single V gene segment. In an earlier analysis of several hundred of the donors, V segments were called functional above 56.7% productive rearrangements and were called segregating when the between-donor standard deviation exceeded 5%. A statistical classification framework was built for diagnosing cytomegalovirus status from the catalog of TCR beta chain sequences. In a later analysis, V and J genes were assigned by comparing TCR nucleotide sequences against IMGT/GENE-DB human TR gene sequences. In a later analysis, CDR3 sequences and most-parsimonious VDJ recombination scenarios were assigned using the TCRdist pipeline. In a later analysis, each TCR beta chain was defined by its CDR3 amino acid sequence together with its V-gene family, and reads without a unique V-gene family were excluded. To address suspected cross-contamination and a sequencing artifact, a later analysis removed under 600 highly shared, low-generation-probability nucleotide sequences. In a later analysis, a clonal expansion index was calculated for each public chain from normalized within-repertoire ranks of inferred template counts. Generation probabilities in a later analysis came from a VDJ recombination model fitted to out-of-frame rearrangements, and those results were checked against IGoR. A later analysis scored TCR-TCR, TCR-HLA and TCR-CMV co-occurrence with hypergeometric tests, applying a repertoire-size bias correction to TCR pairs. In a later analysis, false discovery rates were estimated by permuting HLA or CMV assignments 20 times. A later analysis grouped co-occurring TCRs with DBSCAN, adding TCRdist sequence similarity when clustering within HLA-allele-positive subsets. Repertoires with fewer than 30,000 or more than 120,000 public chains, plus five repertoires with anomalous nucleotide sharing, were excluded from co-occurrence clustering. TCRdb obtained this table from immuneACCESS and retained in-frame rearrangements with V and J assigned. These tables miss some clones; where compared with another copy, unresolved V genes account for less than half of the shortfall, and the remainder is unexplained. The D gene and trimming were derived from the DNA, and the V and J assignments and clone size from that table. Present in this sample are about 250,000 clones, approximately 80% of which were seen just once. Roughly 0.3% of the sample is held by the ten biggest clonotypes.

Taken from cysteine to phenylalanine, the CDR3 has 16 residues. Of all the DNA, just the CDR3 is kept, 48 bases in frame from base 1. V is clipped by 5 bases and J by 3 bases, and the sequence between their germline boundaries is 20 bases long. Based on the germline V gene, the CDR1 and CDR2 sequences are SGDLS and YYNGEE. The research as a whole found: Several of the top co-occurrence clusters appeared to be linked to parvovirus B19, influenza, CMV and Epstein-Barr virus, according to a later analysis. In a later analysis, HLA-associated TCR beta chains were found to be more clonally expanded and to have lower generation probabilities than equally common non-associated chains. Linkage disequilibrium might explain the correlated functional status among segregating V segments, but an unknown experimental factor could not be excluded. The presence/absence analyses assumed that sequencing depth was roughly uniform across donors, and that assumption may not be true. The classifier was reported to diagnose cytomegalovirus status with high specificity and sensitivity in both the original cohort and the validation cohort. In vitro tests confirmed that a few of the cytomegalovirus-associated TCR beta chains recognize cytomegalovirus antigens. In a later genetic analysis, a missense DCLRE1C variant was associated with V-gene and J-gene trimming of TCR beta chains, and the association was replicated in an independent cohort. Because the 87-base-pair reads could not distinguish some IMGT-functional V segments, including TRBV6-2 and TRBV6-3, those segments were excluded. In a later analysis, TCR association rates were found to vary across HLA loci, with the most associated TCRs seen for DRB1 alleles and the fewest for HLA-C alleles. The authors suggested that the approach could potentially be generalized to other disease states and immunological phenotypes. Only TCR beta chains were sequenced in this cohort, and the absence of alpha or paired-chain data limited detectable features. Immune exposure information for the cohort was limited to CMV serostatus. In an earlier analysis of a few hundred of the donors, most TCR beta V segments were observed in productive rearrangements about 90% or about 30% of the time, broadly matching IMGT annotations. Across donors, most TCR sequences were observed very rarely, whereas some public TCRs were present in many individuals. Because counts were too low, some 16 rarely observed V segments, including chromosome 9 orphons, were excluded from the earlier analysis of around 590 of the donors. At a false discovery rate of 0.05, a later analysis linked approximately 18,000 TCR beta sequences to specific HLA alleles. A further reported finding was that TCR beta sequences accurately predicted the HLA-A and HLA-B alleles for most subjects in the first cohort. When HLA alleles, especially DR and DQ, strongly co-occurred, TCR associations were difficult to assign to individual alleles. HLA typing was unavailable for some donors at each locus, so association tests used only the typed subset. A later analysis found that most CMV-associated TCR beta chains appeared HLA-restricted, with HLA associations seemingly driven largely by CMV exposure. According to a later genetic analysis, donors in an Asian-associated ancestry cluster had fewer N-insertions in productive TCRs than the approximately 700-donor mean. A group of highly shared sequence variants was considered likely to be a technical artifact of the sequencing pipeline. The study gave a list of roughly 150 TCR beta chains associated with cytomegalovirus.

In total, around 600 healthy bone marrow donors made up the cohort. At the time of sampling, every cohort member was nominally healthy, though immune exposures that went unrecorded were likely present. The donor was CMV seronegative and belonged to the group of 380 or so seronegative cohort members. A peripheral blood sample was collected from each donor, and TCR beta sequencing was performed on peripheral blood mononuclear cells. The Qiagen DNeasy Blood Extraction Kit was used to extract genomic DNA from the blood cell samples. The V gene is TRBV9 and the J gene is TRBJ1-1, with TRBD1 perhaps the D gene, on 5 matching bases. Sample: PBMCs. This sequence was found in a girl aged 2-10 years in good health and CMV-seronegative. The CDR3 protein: CASSGRGVNSHTEAFF. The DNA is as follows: TGTGCCAGCAGTGGAAGGGGTGTGAACAGTCACACTGAAGCTTTCTTT.